Below, 31 T cell receptor beta chains from the same sample are listed, as sequenced in a study of blood T cells in healthy people across ages (dated by TCRdb to the mid-2010s). Library creation used 5' RACE. The sample was run on an Illumina HiSeq 2500. The second PCR ran for about 7 to 11 cycles and used a J-beta primer mix along with a sample-barcoded 5' primer. TCRdb passed the public sequencing reads through fastp at Q25 and MiXCR, retaining productive beta sequences. Each entry merges the rows of one CDR3 protein and shows their most common DNA and genes. This sample is represented by around 1,000,000 distinct CDR3 sequences; around 27% of them were singletons. Around 0.75% of the sample belongs to the ten largest clones. These data were also reused for a study on T cells of mothers and their children.

Specimen: blood. The receptors derive from a girl aged 2 to 10 in good health.

The genes are TRBV11-2 and TRBJ2-5; D gene unclear. Trimming stripped 1 base from V and 0 bases from J, with 6 bases between. Germline V lookup: CDR1 SGHAT, CDR2 FQNNGV. The CDR3 is made up of 14 amino acids. CDR3 region: CASSLVTYQETQYF. DNA for the CDR3: TGTGCCAGCAGCTTAGTCACGTACCAAGAGACCCAGTACTTC.

This clonotype was seen more than once but under ten times. The chain joins TRBV6-1 to TRBJ1-2; TRBD1 is a possible D gene (5 bases). This CDR3 comprises 14 residues. Germline V lookup: CDR1 MNHNS, CDR2 SASEGT. V was pared by 0 bases and J by 8 bases, with 13 bases between. This chain's CDR3 is CASSEAPREKGYTF. The CDR3 nucleotides read TGTGCCAGCAGTGAAGCTCCCAGGGAAAAAGGCTACACCTTC.

The V call is TRBV4-1, the J call TRBJ2-1; D call uncertain. Germline V gives CDR1 MGHRA, CDR2 YSYEKL. The V and J ends lost 4 bases and 10 bases respectively, with 17 bases between them. There are 14 residues in the CDR3. For the CDR3, the DNA is TGCGCCAGCAGCCCCACCAACGGGTATGACGAGCAGTTCTTC. Its translation is CASSPTNGYDEQFF.

This CDR3 reads CASRDSDRSYNEQFF. CDR3 nucleotide sequence: TGTGCCAGCAGGGATTCGGACAGATCCTACAATGAGCAGTTCTTC. The rearrangement links TRBV12-3 or TRBV12-4 to TRBJ2-1, with D tentatively TRBD1 (6 bases). The CDR3 consists of 15 residues. Trimming left V 6 bases short and J 1 base short, with 13 bases between.

V is TRBV4-3 and J is TRBJ2-2; 8 bases align to TRBD2. Germline V gives CDR1 LGHNA, CDR2 YSLEER. The CDR3 is 15 amino acids. Trimming cost V 2 bases and J 6 bases; bases outside gene matches: 5. CDR3 sequence reads: CASSQLGLEPGELFF. For the CDR3, the DNA is TGCGCCAGCAGCCAACTGGGACTAGAGCCCGGGGAGCTGTTTTTT.

This clonotype was found a few times. This chain connects TRBV20-1 to TRBJ1-2, with D maybe TRBD1 (5 bases). V was clipped by 0 bases and J by 0 bases, with 8 bases between them. CDR1 is DFQATT and CDR2 is SNEGSKA in the germline V gene (reference sequence). This CDR3 has 14 amino acids. This CDR3 reads CSARDRATNYGYTF. The DNA for the CDR3 is TGCAGTGCTAGAGACAGGGCGACTAACTATGGCTACACCTTC.

This clonotype was seen only a few times. The junction differs from germline at one of its ends, possibly a read error. This sequence joins TRBV9 and TRBJ2-1; 7 nucleotides align to TRBD2. The CDR3 totals 15 residues. Looked up from germline, CDR1 is SGDLS and CDR2 is YYNGEE. The CDR3 region is CASSVSPSGYNEQLF. CDR3 in DNA: TGTGCCAGCAGCGTATCACCTAGCGGATACAATGAGCAGCTCTTC.

The gene calls are TRBV6-1 and TRBJ1-1; the D is unclear. Germline V CDR1 and CDR2: MNHNS, SASEGT. V was clipped by 1 base and J by 3 bases, with 9 bases between them. The CDR3 contains 14 residues. In DNA form, the CDR3 reads TGTGCCAGCAGTGAAGTACCGGGCGACACTGAAGCTTTCTTT. This encodes CASSEVPGDTEAFF.

This clonotype showed up just a few times. The CDR3 sequence is CASSFDRGLNGELFF. CDR3 sequence (DNA): TGTGCCAGCAGCTTCGACAGGGGGCTCAACGGGGAGCTGTTTTTT. J is TRBJ2-2 and V is TRBV5-4, with 10 bases matching TRBD1. CDR1 is SGHNT, CDR2 YYREEE, per germline (reference sequence). Trimming at V came to 2 bases and at J to 7 bases, leaving 5 bases not matched to a gene. The CDR3 length is 15 residues.

With regard to this clonotype: Since no conserved phenylalanine or tryptophan closes the CDR3, a read error is the likely cause. The V gene is TRBV4-1, the J gene TRBJ2-1; TRBD1 aligns across 8 bases. Germline CDR1 is MGHRA and CDR2 is YSYEKL. The CDR3 length is 16 residues. V was pared by 4 bases and J by 5 bases, with 10 bases of the junction left unmatched. CDR3 nucleotides: TGCGCCAGCAGCCCCTTGGGGGACAGGCTCGACAATGAGCAGTTCTTG. This codes for CASSPLGDRLDNEQFL.

The V gene is TRBV14, the J gene TRBJ1-4; D is unresolved. CDR3 length: 13 residues. V was clipped by 1 base and J by 7 bases, with 7 bases between them. Germline CDR1 is SGHDN and CDR2 is FVKESK. CDR3 sequence (DNA): TGTGCCAGCAGCCAAGTGTTTGCTGAAAAACTGTTTTTT. It encodes CASSQVFAEKLFF. Looking up the rest from reference TRBV14 and TRBJ1-4 gives the full variable domain: EAGVTQFPSHSVIEKGQTVTLRCDPISGHDNLYWYRRVMGKEIKFLLHFVKESKQDESGMPNNRFLAERTGGTYSTLKVQPAELEDSGVYFCASSQVFAEKLFFGSGTQLSVL.

The sample holds a few counts of this clonotype. The chain is built from TRBV7-2 and TRBJ1-2; 10 bases line up with TRBD1. CDR3 size: 17 residues. The V segment lost 2 bases and the J segment 8 bases; nucleotides outside the gene matches: 14. Germline CDR1 is SGHTA and CDR2 is FQGNSA. CDR3 sequence: CASSLRRQGALRGGYTF. CDR3 coding DNA: TGTGCCAGCAGCTTAAGGAGACAGGGGGCCTTAAGGGGCGGCTACACCTTC.

This clonotype was seen only a few times. A much larger clonotype is one base distant, so this may be a read error. J is TRBJ2-2 and V is TRBV12-3 or TRBV12-4; no definite D call. V was clipped by 6 bases and J by 5 bases, with 4 bases between them. The CDR3 covers 11 residues. The CDR3 region is CASSKTGELFF. In DNA, the CDR3 is TGTGCCAGCAGCAAAACCGGGGAGCTGTTTTTT.

The chain is built from TRBV4-2 and TRBJ2-7; D may be TRBD1 or TRBD2 (5 bases each). V dropped 1 base and J dropped 6 bases, with 22 bases sitting between them. Germline V lookup: CDR1 LGHNA, CDR2 YNFKEQ. The CDR3 contains 17 residues. CDR3 nucleotide sequence: TGTGCCAGCAGCCAAGGGCGGGCCGGGACCGCGCCTCTCGAGCAGTACTTC. This gives the protein CASSQGRAGTAPLEQYF.

This clonotype was counted between two and nine times. The chain carries TRBV12-3 or TRBV12-4 and TRBJ1-2; D is ambiguous. The CDR3 totals 14 residues. V dropped 5 bases and J dropped 12 bases, with 22 bases sitting between them. The CDR3 protein is CASSPEPDNRKDTF. The CDR3 coding sequence is TGTGCCAGCAGTCCCGAGCCGGATAATAGGAAGGACACCTTC.

The chain employs TRBV10-3 and TRBJ2-5; maybe TRBD1 (6 bases). V dropped 5 bases and J dropped 5 bases, with 12 bases sitting between them. The CDR3 runs to 13 residues. Germline V lookup: CDR1 ENHRY, CDR2 SYGVKD. CDR3 sequence reads: CAISSGVSETQYF. As DNA, the CDR3 is TGTGCCATCAGTTCAGGGGTGTCGGAGACCCAGTACTTC.

V is TRBV29-1 and J is TRBJ1-1; D remains unclear. The germline V and J ends were trimmed by 4 bases and 6 bases, with 15 bases remaining between them. Germline V gene data show CDR1 as SQVTM and CDR2 as ANQGSEA. This CDR3 comprises 13 residues. CDR3 DNA sequence: TGCAGCGTTGTGGAGGGAGGTGTCGCTGAAGCTTTCTTT. Translating gives CSVVEGGVAEAFF.

The chain joins TRBV7-2 to TRBJ2-3; 13 positions match TRBD2. The CDR3 is 15 residues long. With 4 bases clipped from V and 5 bases from J, the junction kept 3 bases outside the gene matches. Germline V gives CDR1 SGHTA, CDR2 FQGNSA. CDR3 amino acids: CASSSRTSGGDTQYF. The CDR3 DNA reads TGTGCCAGCAGCTCTCGGACTAGCGGGGGAGATACGCAGTATTTT.

The chain carries TRBV5-1 and TRBJ2-5; D is perhaps TRBD2 (5 bases). The CDR3 has 14 amino acids. Per germline, CDR1 SGHRS and CDR2 YFSETQ. Trimming took 1 base from V and 5 from J, leaving 12 bases between them. CDR3 sequence reads: CASSLTGSYETQYF. CDR3 in DNA: TGCGCCAGCAGCTTGACGGGGTCGTATGAGACCCAGTACTTC.

This chain uses TRBV29-1 with TRBJ2-7; no clear D gene. Germline assignment: CDR1 SQVTM and CDR2 ANQGSEA. V was pared by 1 base and J by 3 bases, with 13 bases between. CDR3 length: 14 amino acids. CDR3: CSVEGEFGIYEQYF. CDR3 coding DNA: TGCAGCGTTGAAGGGGAATTTGGGATCTACGAGCAGTACTTC.

This clonotype came up a few times. The chain has TRBV12-3 or TRBV12-4 and TRBJ2-3; the match to TRBD2 covers 9 bases. The length of the CDR3 is 13 residues. J gave up 4 bases and V 10 bases, and 6 bases lay outside the gene matches. The CDR3 spells CAIAGGPSDTQYF. The CDR3 coding sequence is TGTGCCATTGCGGGAGGGCCGTCAGATACGCAGTATTTT.

V and J are TRBV20-1 and TRBJ2-7; 7 nucleotides line up with TRBD1. The CDR3 sequence is 13 residues long. V shed 5 bases and J 0 bases; nucleotides not matched to a gene: 4. Looked up from germline, CDR1 is DFQATT and CDR2 is SNEGSKA (reference sequence). CDR3 nucleotides: TGCAGTGCTTACAGGGGCGGCTCCTACGAGCAGTACTTC. As protein: CSAYRGGSYEQYF.

This rearrangement joins TRBV4-1 to TRBJ1-4; D ambiguous. Germline V gene data show CDR1 as MGHRA and CDR2 as YSYEKL. Trimming cost V 2 bases and J 0 bases, with 10 bases left between them. The CDR3 extends over 16 amino acids. The CDR3 region is CASSQPDGTTNEKLFF. Here the CDR3 DNA reads TGCGCCAGCAGCCAACCGGACGGGACAACTAATGAAAAACTGTTTTTT.

The J gene is TRBJ2-6, the V gene TRBV2; TRBD2 matches 12 bases. This CDR3 spans 19 amino acids. V trimming: 3 bases; J trimming: 0 bases; junction bases outside the gene matches: 6. Germline V gives CDR1 SNHLY, CDR2 FYNNEI. The CDR3 sequence: CASSDGGLAGRSGANVLTF. DNA for the CDR3: TGTGCCAGCAGTGACGGGGGACTAGCGGGTCGCTCTGGGGCCAACGTCCTGACTTTC.

In its sample, this clonotype was seen a few times. The rearrangement uses TRBV7-9 and TRBJ2-3; D tentatively reads TRBD1 or TRBD2 (5 bases each). The CDR3 length is 16 residues. Germline-derived CDR1 and CDR2 are SEHNR and FQNEAQ (reference sequence). Between the trimmed V and J ends, which lost 3 bases and 3 bases, there was a span of 16 bases. The DNA of the CDR3 is TGTGCCAGCAGCTTCGGGGCGGCAGGTGTTACAGATACGCAGTATTTT. It specifies CASSFGAAGVTDTQYF. Complete variable domain (other parts from reference TRBV7-9 and TRBJ2-3): DTGVSQNPRHKITKRGQNVTFRCDPISEHNRLYWYRQTLGQGPEFLTYFQNEAQLEKSRLLSDRFSAERPKGSFSTLEIQRTEQGDSAMYLCASSFGAAGVTDTQYFGPGTRLTVL.

The rearrangement links TRBV29-1 to TRBJ1-1; D call uncertain. V was cut by 6 bases and J by 0 bases, with 11 bases left in between. There are 13 residues in the CDR3. Germline values: CDR1 SQVTM, CDR2 ANQGSEA. The CDR3: CSVHTLMNTEAFF. The DNA of the CDR3 is TGCAGCGTGCATACGTTAATGAACACTGAAGCTTTCTTT.

The chain combines TRBV7-2 with TRBJ2-4; D gene ambiguous. The germline V gene has CDR1 SGHTA and CDR2 FQGNSA. The CDR3 totals 15 residues. The V end was cut by 3 bases, the J end by 1 base, with 10 bases between. The CDR3 region has the DNA TGTGCCAGCAGCTTTTCGGCCTGGGCCAAAAACATTCAGTACTTC. Protein product: CASSFSAWAKNIQYF.

The table lists this clonotype with a few counts. The chain joins TRBV29-1 to TRBJ2-5, with no clear D. The last part of the DNA fits TRBJ2-1 better; the J call may be wrong. CDR1 is SQVTM, CDR2 ANQGSEA, per germline. This CDR3 region has 12 residues. CDR3: CSVRHWDNEQFF. CDR3 DNA sequence: TGCAGCGTTCGCCACTGGGACAATGAGCAGTTCTTC.

V and J are TRBV20-1 and TRBJ1-4, with 7 nucleotides matching TRBD1. Germline V lookup: CDR1 DFQATT, CDR2 SNEGSKA (reference sequence). The CDR3 consists of 14 residues. V was clipped by 1 base and J by 6 bases; unmatched bases: 5. CDR3 DNA: TGCAGTGCTAGAGTCCGGGACAGATATGAAAAACTGTTTTTT. This gives the protein CSARVRDRYEKLFF.

The gene calls are TRBV5-1 and TRBJ2-2, with 15 positions matching TRBD2. Germline lookup yields CDR1 SGHRS and CDR2 YFSETQ. This CDR3 region has 18 residues. The V gene end was trimmed by 4 bases and the J gene end by 4 bases; junction bases not matched to a gene: 8. DNA for the CDR3: TGCGCCAGCAGCCGCGGACTAGCGGGGGGGCCGGTCACCGGGGAGCTGTTTTTT. This translates into CASSRGLAGGPVTGELFF.

This clonotype was seen repeatedly, ten times or more. The chain employs TRBV5-1 and TRBJ2-5; D unresolved. The DNA matches TRBJ2-1 better at its end, which makes the J call doubtful. The germline CDR1 and CDR2 sequences are SGHRS and YFSETQ. The CDR3 runs 15 residues. The CDR3 nucleotides are TGCGCCAGCAGCTTGGAAATAGCACCCTCCAATGAGCAGTTCTTC. Protein: CASSLEIAPSNEQFF.